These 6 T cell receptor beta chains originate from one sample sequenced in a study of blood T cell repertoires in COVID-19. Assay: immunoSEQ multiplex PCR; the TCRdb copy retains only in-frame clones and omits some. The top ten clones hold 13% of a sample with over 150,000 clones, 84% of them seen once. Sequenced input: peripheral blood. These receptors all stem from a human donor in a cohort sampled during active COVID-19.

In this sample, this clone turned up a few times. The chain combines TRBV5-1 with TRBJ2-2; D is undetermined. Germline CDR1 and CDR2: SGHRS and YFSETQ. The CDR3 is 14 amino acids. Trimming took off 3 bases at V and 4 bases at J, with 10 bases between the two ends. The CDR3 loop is CASSSRLFTGELFF. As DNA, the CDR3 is TGCGCCAGCAGCTCCCGACTTTTCACCGGGGAGCTGTTTTTT.

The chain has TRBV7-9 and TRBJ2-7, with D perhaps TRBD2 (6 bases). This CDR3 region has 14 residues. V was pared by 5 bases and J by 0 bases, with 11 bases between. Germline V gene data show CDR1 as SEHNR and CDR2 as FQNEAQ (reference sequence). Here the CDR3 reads CASSPGTDSYEQYF. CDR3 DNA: TGTGCCAGCAGCCCCGGGACTGACTCCTACGAGCAGTACTTC. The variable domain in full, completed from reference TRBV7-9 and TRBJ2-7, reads DTGVSQNPRHKITKRGQNVTFRCDPISEHNRLYWYRQTLGQGPEFLTYFQNEAQLEKSRLLSDRFSAERPKGSFSTLEIQRTEQGDSAMYLCASSPGTDSYEQYFGPGTRLTVT.

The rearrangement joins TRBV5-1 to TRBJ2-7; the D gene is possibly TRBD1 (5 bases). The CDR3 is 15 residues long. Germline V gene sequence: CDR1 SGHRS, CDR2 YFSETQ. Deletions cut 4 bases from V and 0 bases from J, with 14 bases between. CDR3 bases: TGCGCCAGCAGCCCTCGACAGCAAAGCTCCTACGAGCAGTACTTC. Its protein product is CASSPRQQSSYEQYF.

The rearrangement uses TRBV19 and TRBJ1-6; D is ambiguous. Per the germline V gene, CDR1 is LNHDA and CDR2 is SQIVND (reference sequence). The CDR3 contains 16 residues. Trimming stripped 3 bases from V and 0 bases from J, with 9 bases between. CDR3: CASSIAVSSYNSPLHF. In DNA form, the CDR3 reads TGTGCCAGTAGTATCGCCGTGAGCTCCTATAATTCACCCCTCCACTTT.

This chain's CDR3 is CASSPNSRTGGDTGELFF. CDR3 bases: TGTGCCAGCTCACCAAACAGTAGGACAGGGGGAGACACCGGGGAGCTGTTTTTT. This chain joins TRBV18 and TRBJ2-2; 10 bases agree with TRBD1. The germline gives CDR1 KGHSH, CDR2 LQKENI. The CDR3 spans 18 residues. The V gene end was trimmed by 2 bases and the J gene end by 3 bases; junction bases not matched to a gene: 9.

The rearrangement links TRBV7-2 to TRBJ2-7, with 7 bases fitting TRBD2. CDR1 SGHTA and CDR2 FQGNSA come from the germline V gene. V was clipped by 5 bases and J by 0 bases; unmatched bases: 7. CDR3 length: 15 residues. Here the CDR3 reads CASSQPTGGSYEQYF. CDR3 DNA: TGTGCCAGCAGCCAACCGACGGGAGGCTCCTACGAGCAGTACTTC.